The clone carrying this TCR beta chain appeared a single time. The data belong to a study of blood T cell repertoires in COVID-19. The CDR3 has 13 amino acids. From germline, CDR1 is MGHDK and CDR2 SYGVNS. V was trimmed by 9 bases and J by 0 bases, leaving 11 bases between them. TCRdb's copy holds only in-frame clones and misses some; the assay was immunoSEQ multiplex PCR. This sample has around 55,000 clones; around 83% occur once, and the top ten carry roughly 5.8%. Sequenced sample: peripheral blood. The source is a human donor in a cohort sampled during active or convalescent COVID-19. The V gene is TRBV25-1, the J gene TRBJ1-1; maybe TRBD1 (5 bases). The CDR3 protein is CASAEGMNTEAFF. CDR3 sequence (DNA): TGTGCCAGTGCGGAGGGGATGAACACTGAAGCTTTCTTT.